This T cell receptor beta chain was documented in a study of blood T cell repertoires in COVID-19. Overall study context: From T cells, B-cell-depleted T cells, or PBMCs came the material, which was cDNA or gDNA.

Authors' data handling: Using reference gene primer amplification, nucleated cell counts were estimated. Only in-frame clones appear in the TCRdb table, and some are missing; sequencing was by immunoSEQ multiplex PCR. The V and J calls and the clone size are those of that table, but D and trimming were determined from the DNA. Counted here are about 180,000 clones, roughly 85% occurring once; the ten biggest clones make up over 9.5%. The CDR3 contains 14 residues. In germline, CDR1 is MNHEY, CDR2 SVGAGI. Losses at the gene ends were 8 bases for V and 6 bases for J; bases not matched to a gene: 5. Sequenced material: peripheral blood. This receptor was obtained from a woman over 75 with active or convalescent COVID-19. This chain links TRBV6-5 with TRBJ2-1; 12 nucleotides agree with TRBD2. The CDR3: CASGTSGRFNEQFF. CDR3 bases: TGTGCCAGCGGCACTAGCGGGAGGTTCAATGAGCAGTTCTTC.